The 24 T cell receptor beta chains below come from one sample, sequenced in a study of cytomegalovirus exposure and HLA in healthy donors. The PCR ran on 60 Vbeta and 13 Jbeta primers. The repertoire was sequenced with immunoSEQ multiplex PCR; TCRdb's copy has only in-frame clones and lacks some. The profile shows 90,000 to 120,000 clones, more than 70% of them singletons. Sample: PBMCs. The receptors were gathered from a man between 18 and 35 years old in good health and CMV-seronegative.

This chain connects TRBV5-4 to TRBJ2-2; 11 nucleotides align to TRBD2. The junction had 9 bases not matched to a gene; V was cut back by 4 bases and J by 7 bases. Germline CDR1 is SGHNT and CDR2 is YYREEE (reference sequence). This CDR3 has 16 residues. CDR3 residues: CASSPGLAVGSGELFF. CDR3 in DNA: TGTGCCAGCAGCCCGGGACTAGCGGTTGGTAGCGGGGAGCTGTTTTTT.

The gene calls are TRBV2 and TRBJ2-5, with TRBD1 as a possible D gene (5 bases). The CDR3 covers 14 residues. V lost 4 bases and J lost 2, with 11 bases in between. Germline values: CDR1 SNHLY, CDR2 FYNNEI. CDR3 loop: CASSAGLRQETQYF. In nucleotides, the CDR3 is TGTGCCAGCAGTGCAGGGTTGAGACAAGAGACCCAGTACTTC.

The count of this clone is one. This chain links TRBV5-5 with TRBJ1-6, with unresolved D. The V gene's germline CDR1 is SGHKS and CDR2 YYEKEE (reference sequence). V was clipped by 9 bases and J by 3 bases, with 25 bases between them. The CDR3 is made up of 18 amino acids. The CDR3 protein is CATFMEEYKNLYNSPLHF. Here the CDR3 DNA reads TGTGCCACCTTCATGGAGGAGTATAAAAACCTCTATAATTCACCCCTCCACTTT.

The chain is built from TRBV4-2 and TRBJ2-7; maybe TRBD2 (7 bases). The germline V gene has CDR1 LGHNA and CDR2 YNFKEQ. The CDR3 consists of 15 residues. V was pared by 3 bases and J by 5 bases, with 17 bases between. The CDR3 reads CASSHLAGAVHEQYF. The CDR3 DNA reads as TGTGCCAGCAGCCACTTGGCGGGGGCGGTCCACGAGCAGTACTTC.

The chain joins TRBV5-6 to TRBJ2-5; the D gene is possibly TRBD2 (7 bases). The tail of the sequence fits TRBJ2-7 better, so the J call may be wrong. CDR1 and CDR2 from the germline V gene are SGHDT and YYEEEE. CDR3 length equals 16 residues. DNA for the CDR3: TGTGCCAGCAGCCCGGGGCGGGGGCCGAGCTCCTACGAGCAGTACTTC. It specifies CASSPGRGPSSYEQYF.

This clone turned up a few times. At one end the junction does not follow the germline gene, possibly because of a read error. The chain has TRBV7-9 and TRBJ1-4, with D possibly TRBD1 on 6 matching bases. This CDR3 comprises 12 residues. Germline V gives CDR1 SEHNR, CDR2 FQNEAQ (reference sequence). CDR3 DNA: TGTTCCAGCAGCTTAATGGCAGGGGAACTGTTTTTT. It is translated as CSSSLMAGELFF.

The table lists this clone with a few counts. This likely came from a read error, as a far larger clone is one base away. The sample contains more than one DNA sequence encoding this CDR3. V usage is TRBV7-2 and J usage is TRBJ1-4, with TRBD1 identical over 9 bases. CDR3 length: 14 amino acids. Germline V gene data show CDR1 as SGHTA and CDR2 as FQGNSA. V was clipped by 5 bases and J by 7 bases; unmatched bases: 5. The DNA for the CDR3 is TGTGCCAGCAGCCAAGAACAGGGGGCTGAAAAACTGTTTTTT. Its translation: CASSQEQGAEKLFF.

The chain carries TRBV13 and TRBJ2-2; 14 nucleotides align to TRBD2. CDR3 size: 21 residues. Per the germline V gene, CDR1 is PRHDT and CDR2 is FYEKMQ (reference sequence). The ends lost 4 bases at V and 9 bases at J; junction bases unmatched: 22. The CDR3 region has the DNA TGTGCCAGCAGCTCTAGACACGCGGGACTAGCGGGGGAGAGGTTGAGCCGGGAGCTGTTTTTT. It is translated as CASSSRHAGLAGERLSRELFF.

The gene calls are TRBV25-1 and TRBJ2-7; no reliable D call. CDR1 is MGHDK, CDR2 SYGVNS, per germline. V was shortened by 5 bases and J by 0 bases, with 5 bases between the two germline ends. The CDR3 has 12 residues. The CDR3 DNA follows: TGTGCCAGCAGTTACAGCTCCTACGAGCAGTACTTC. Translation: CASSYSSYEQYF.

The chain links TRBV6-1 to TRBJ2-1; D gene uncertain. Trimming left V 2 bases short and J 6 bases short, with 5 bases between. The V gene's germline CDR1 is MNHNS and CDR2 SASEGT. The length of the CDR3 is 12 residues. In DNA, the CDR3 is TGTGCCAGCAGTGAATGGAGCAATGAGCAGTTCTTC. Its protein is CASSEWSNEQFF.

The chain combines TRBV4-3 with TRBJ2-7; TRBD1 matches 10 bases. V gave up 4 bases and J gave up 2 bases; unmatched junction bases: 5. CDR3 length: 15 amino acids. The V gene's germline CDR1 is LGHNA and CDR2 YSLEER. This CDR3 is CASSPGTGVTYEQYF. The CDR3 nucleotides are TGCGCCAGCAGCCCCGGGACAGGGGTTACCTACGAGCAGTACTTC.

CDR3 in DNA: TGTGCCAGCAGCCCGCAGGGGCTCTTACCTGAAAAACTGTTTTTT. Amino acid sequence: CASSPQGLLPEKLFF. V and J are TRBV9 and TRBJ1-4, with D maybe TRBD1 (6 bases). V lost 4 bases to trimming and J lost 7 bases, with 17 bases between them. Germline V gene lookup returns CDR1 SGDLS and CDR2 YYNGEE. The length of the CDR3 is 15 residues.

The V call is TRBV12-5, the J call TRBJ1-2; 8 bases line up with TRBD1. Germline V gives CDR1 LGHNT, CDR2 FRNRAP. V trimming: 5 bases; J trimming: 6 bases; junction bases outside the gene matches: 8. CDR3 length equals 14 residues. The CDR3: CASGIGQGVDGYTF. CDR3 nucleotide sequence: TGTGCTAGTGGTATCGGACAGGGAGTTGATGGCTACACCTTC.

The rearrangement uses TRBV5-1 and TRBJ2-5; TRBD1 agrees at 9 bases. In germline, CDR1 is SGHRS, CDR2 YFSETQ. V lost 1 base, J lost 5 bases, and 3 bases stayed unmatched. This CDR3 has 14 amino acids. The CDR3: CASSLTGGLETQYF. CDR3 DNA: TGCGCCAGCAGCTTGACAGGGGGCTTGGAGACCCAGTACTTC.

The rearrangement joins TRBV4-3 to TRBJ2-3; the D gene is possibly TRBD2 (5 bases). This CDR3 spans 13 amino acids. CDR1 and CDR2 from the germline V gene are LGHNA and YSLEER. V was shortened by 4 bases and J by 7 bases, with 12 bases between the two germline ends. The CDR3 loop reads CASSRGGQYTQYF. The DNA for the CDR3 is TGCGCCAGCAGCCGCGGAGGTCAATATACGCAGTATTTT.

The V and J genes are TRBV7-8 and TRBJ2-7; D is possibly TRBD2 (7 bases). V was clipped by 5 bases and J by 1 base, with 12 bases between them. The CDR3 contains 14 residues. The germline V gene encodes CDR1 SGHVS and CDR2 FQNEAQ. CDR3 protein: CASSRGAGSYEQYF. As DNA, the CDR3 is TGTGCCAGCAGCCGGGGGGCCGGGTCCTACGAGCAGTACTTC.

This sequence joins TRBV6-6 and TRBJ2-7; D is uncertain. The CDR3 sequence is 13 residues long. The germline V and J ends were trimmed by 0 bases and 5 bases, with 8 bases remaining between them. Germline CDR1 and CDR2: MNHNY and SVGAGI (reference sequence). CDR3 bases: TGTGCCAGCAGTTACTCAGTGAGGAACGAGCAGTACTTC. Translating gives CASSYSVRNEQYF.

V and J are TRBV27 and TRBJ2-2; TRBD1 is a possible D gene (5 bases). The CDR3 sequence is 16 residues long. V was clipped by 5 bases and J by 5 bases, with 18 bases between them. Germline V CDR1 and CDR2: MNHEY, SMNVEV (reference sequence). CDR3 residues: CASSPQGSMLTGELFF. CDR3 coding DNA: TGTGCCAGCAGTCCCCAGGGATCTATGCTAACCGGGGAGCTGTTTTTT.

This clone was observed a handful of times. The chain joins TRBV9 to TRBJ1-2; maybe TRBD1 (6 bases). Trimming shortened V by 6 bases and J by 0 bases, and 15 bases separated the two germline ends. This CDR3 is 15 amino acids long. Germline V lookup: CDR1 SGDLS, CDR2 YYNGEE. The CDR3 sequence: CASTAGAGANYGYTF. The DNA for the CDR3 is TGTGCCAGCACTGCCGGGGCAGGGGCTAACTATGGCTACACCTTC.

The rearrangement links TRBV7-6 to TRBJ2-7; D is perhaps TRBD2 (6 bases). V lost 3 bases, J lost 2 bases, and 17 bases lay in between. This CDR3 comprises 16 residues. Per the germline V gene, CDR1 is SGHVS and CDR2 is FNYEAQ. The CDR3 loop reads CASSFPSEGGTYEQYF. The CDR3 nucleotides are TGTGCCAGCAGCTTTCCTAGCGAGGGCGGAACCTACGAGCAGTACTTC.

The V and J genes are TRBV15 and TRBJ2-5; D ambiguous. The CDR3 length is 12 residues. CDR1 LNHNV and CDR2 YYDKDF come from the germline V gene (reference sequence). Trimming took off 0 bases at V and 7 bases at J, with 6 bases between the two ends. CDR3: CATSRDIGTQYF. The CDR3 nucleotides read TGTGCCACCAGCAGAGATATCGGGACCCAGTACTTC.

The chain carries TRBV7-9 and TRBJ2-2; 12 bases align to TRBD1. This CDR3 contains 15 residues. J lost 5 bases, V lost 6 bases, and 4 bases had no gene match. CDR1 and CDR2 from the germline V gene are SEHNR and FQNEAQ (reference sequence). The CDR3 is CASSGTGGFTGELFF. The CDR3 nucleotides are TGTGCCAGCAGTGGGACAGGGGGCTTTACCGGGGAGCTGTTTTTT. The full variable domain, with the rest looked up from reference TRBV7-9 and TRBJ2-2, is DTGVSQNPRHKITKRGQNVTFRCDPISEHNRLYWYRQTLGQGPEFLTYFQNEAQLEKSRLLSDRFSAERPKGSFSTLEIQRTEQGDSAMYLCASSGTGGFTGELFFGEGSRLTVL.

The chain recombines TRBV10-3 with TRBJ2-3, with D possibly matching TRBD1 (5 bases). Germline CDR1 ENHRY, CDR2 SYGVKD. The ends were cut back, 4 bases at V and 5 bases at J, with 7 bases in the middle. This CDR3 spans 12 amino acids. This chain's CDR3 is CAISAGKDTQYF. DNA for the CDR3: TGTGCCATCAGTGCAGGGAAAGATACGCAGTATTTT.

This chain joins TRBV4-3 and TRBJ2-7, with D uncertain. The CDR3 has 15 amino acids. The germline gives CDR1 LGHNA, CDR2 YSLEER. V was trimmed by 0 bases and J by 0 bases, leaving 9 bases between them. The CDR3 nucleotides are TGCGCCAGCAGCCAAGACCACGGTCCCTCCTACGAGCAGTACTTC. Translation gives CASSQDHGPSYEQYF.